This TCR beta chain was retrieved from a study of blood T cell repertoires in COVID-19. Study in general: The samples span acute and convalescent COVID-19 from the United States, Italy and Spain.

The CDR3 spans 14 residues. Germline V CDR1 and CDR2: SGHVS, FNYEAQ. The V end was cut by 5 bases, the J end by 0 bases, with 10 bases between. Per the original methods: Amplification from reference gene primers served as the basis for estimated nucleated cell counts. TCRdb's copy holds only in-frame clones and misses some; the assay was immunoSEQ multiplex PCR. The V and J calls and clone size come from that table; D and trimming were worked out from the DNA. Among 150,000 to 250,000 clones listed, 70% to 80% were seen once. Sample: peripheral blood. The clonotype comes from a woman aged 40 to 49 with COVID-19, enrolled during active disease. This chain connects TRBV7-6 to TRBJ1-1, with TRBD1 as a possible D gene (5 bases). CDR3 sequence (DNA): TGTGCCAGCAGCGACAGCATACTGAACACTGAAGCTTTCTTT. As protein: CASSDSILNTEAFF.